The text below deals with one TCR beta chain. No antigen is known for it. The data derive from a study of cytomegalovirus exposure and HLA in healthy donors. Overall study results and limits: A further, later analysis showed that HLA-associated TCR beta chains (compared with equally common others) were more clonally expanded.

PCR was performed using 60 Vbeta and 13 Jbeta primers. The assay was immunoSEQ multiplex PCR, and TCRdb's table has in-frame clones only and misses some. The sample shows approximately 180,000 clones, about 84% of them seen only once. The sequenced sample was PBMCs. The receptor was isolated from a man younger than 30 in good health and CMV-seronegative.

CDR3 sequence: CASSSTTGNQPQHF. Written as DNA, the CDR3 is TGTGCCAGCAGTTCCACGACAGGCAATCAGCCCCAGCATTTT. The chain carries TRBV27 and TRBJ1-5; tentatively, D is TRBD1 (5 bases). The CDR3 spans 14 residues. Trimming stripped 4 bases from V and 2 bases from J, with 9 bases between. Germline V gives CDR1 MNHEY, CDR2 SMNVEV (reference sequence).